This T cell receptor (beta chain) derives from a study of T cell changes during pregnancy in multiple sclerosis (dated by TCRdb to between 2018 and 2021). With respect to the entire study: The study looked at changes in the T cell repertoire across pregnancy in women with multiple sclerosis.

Worth noting for this clone: It has no known antigen specificity. Base qualities are not provided; no much larger clone lies one nucleotide away.

Receptor amplification or capture employed the immunoSEQ multiplex PCR assay. Not all clones reach the TCRdb copy of this immuneACCESS table, which keeps in-frame sequences only. Checked studies attribute under half of the gap to unresolved V genes and leave the rest unexplained. This sample holds 40,000 to 45,000 clones; 80% to 95% were observed only once. Around 0.64% of the sample rests with the top ten. CDR1 MNHNY and CDR2 SVGAGI were looked up in the germline V gene (reference sequence). Spanning cysteine to phenylalanine, the CDR3 consists of 16 amino acids. Only CDR3 DNA remains: 48 bases, in frame from the first base. Trimmed from V: 6 bases; trimmed from J: 2 bases; junction bases lacking a gene match: 9.

The chain couples TRBV6-6 to TRBJ2-1, with 8 bases aligning to TRBD2. The sample here was CD4+ T cells from peripheral blood mononuclear cells, taken before pregnancy. The sequence was obtained from a female donor with multiple sclerosis, enrolled in a pregnancy study. DNA sequence: TGTGCCAGCAGAGGGACTAGTGAATTGACCTACAATGAGCAGTTCTTC. Translation gives CASRGTSELTYNEQFF.